This TCR beta chain was observed in a study of a mutant IDH1 vaccine in newly diagnosed glioma. Specified time point: week 47, end of study. Each vaccine dose was 300 ug of mutant IDH1 20-mer peptide, with topical imiquimod. Here immunoSEQ multiplex PCR was the method, and the copy in TCRdb shows in-frame clones only, minus some. The sample holds 30,000 to 40,000 clones; about 83% are singletons and the top ten take more than 10%. As to this clone: Its antigen remains unidentified.

The source was PBMCs, collected from a glioma patient whose treatment included an IDH1 peptide vaccine. The source is a woman aged 25 to 39 with glioma.

CDR3 protein: CASRGQGLGELFF. The CDR3 nucleotides read TGCGCCAGCAGGGGACAGGGGCTCGGGGAGCTGTTTTTT. The chain is built from TRBV10-2 and TRBJ2-2; 10 bases are a match to TRBD1. Germline V CDR1 and CDR2: WSHSY, SAAADI. After removal of 6 bases from V and 7 bases from J, the junction contained 2 bases not matched to a gene. The CDR3 totals 13 residues.